The following is a T cell receptor beta chain sequence with its context. This entry comes from a study of blood T cells in healthy people across ages. A second PCR of 7 to 11 cycles used a sample-barcoded 5' primer and a J-beta primer mix. TCRdb processed the 5' RACE reads anew with MiXCR; each CDR3 protein has one entry. The sample holds roughly 1.7 million distinct CDR3 sequences; roughly a third are singletons and the top ten take 10% to 12%. The CDR3 contains 15 residues. J was trimmed by 1 base and V by 4 bases; bases with no gene match: 7. Germline V gene data show CDR1 as SGHRS and CDR2 as YFSETQ.

What was sequenced was blood. The rearrangement joins TRBV5-1 to TRBJ1-2, with 7 bases matching TRBD1. This clonotype originated in a woman aged 25 to 45 in good health. DNA of the CDR3: TGCGCCAGCAGCAGCCGGGACAGTATTAACTATGGCTACACCTTC. It specifies CASSSRDSINYGYTF.